The 18 T cell receptor beta chains below all came from one sample that was sequenced in a study of regulatory T cells in long-lasting Graves disease. Time point specified: newly diagnosed GD, antithyroid drugs for less than 3 months. TCR sequences were obtained from RNA taken from PBMCs. The TCR beta library used iRepertoire HTBI primers with Arm-PCR amplification of CDR3. TCRdb re-called the multiplex PCR reads through MiXCR, storing one row per CDR3 protein. The table shows 400,000 to 500,000 distinct CDR3 sequences, with 15% occurring only once. The data were also submitted as part of a second study, on T cells in Graves' hyperthyroidism and ophthalmopathy.

The starting material was peripheral blood mononuclear cells (PBMCs), obtained at new diagnosis, from a patient treated with antithyroid drugs. Every receptor here comes from a woman aged 40 to 55 with Graves disease.

CDR3 region: CASSHPGLMNTEAFF. CDR3 nucleotides: TGTGCCAGCAGCCATCCCGGGCTTATGAACACTGAAGCTTTCTTT. The chain joins TRBV3-1 to TRBJ1-1; D remains unclear. Germline CDR1 is LGHDT and CDR2 is YNNKEL (reference sequence). The CDR3 contains 15 residues. The ends were cut back, 3 bases at V and 0 bases at J, with 11 bases in the middle.

This clonotype was counted a single time. V gene TRBV6-2 or TRBV6-3 combines with J gene TRBJ1-2, with D perhaps matching TRBD1 (6 bases). This CDR3 is built from 13 residues. Germline V gene data show CDR1 as MNHEY and CDR2 as SVGEGT. V lost 3 bases to trimming and J lost 4 bases, with 9 bases between them. CDR3 residues: CASSYIQGYGYTF. As DNA, the CDR3 is TGTGCCAGCAGTTATATACAGGGCTATGGCTACACCTTC.

As concerns this clonotype: A much larger clone differs by one base, so this may be a read error. The V and J genes are TRBV11-3 and TRBJ2-7, with TRBD2 matching 8 bases. The CDR3 totals 15 residues. Germline V gene sequence: CDR1 SGHNT, CDR2 YENEEA. The trim removed 4 bases at V and 6 bases at J, leaving 11 bases unmatched. As DNA, the CDR3 is TGTGCCAGCAGCTGGCCGGGGGGGAGCACCTGCGAGCAGTACTTC. It codes for CASSWPGGSTCEQYF. Looking up the rest from reference TRBV11-3 and TRBJ2-7 gives the full variable domain: EAGVVQSPRYKIIEKKQPVAFWCNPISGHNTLYWYLQNLGQGPELLIRYENEEAVDDSQLPKDRFSAERLKGVDSTLKIQPAELGDSAVYLCASSWPGGSTCEQYFGPGTRLTVT.

This clonotype showed up just a few times. The V call is TRBV19, the J call TRBJ2-1; TRBD1 matches at 10 bases. The CDR3 loop spans 15 amino acids. The J segment lost 3 bases and the V segment lost 5 bases, leaving 4 bases of the junction unmatched. Germline CDR1 is LNHDA and CDR2 is SQIVND (reference sequence). The CDR3 protein is CASSPGTGVYNEQFF. The CDR3 DNA reads as TGTGCCAGTAGTCCTGGGACAGGGGTCTACAATGAGCAGTTCTTC.

The table lists this clonotype with a count of one. The chain employs TRBV5-1 and TRBJ2-3; 14 positions agree with TRBD2. Germline-derived CDR1 and CDR2 are SGHRS and YFSETQ. The length of the CDR3 is 18 residues. With 4 bases clipped from V and 6 bases from J, the junction kept 13 bases outside the gene matches. The CDR3 DNA sequence: TGCGCCAGCAGCCGACAGACCGGGACTAGCGGGAGTTTCGATACGCAGTATTTT. Translated, it gives CASSRQTGTSGSFDTQYF.

The V and J genes are TRBV12-3 or TRBV12-4 and TRBJ2-7, with 8 bases that match TRBD2. V lost 3 bases to trimming and J lost 5 bases; unmatched junction nucleotides: 15. The CDR3 is 17 residues long. This chain's CDR3 is CASSFILSGIGTDEQYF. In DNA, the CDR3 is TGTGCCAGCAGTTTTATTCTTAGCGGGATAGGGACCGACGAGCAGTACTTC.

The rearrangement joins TRBV28 to TRBJ2-3; no firm D call. V lost 4 bases and J lost 0, with 14 bases in between. This CDR3 is 16 amino acids long. The germline gives CDR1 MDHEN, CDR2 SYDVKM. The CDR3 reads CASSSPSRASTDTQYF. In DNA form, the CDR3 reads TGTGCCAGCAGTTCACCTTCTAGGGCTAGCACAGATACGCAGTATTTT. The variable domain in full, completed from reference TRBV28 and TRBJ2-3, reads DVKVTQSSRYLVKRTGEKVFLECVQDMDHENMFWYRQDPGLGLRLIYFSYDVKMKEKGDIPEGYSVSREKKERFSLILESASTNQTSMYLCASSSPSRASTDTQYFGPGTRLTVL.

This clonotype was observed a few times. The chain links TRBV12-3 or TRBV12-4 to TRBJ2-5; 12 positions match TRBD2. Unmatched junction bases numbered 12, after V lost 0 bases and J lost 4 bases. The CDR3 totals 19 residues. In DNA, the CDR3 is TGTGCCAGCAGTTTAGCGCTGGAGGCTAGCGGGAGGGCCGCAGAGACCCAGTACTTC. Translated, it gives CASSLALEASGRAAETQYF.

The sample holds many counts of this clonotype. This chain joins TRBV28 and TRBJ1-5; the match to TRBD1 covers 9 bases. Germline V lookup: CDR1 MDHEN, CDR2 SYDVKM. This CDR3 contains 15 residues. Trimming took 2 bases from V and 10 from J; bases not matched to a gene: 9. CDR3 coding DNA: TGTGCCAGCAGTTTAGCCCCACAGGGGGCAGGTCCCCAGCATTTT. It yields the protein CASSLAPQGAGPQHF.

In this sample, this clonotype turned up a few times. The genes are TRBV28 and TRBJ2-7; no clear D. With 3 bases removed from V and 6 bases from J, the gap between germline ends came to 12 bases. CDR1 and CDR2 (germline): MDHEN, SYDVKM. The length of the CDR3 is 13 residues. CDR3: CASSFVGFPEQYF. The CDR3 coding sequence is TGTGCCAGCAGTTTCGTAGGGTTCCCCGAGCAGTACTTC.

This clonotype was picked up a small number of times. The chain employs TRBV5-1 and TRBJ2-5; 9 bases agree with TRBD1. This CDR3 has 16 residues. Germline V gene sequence: CDR1 SGHRS, CDR2 YFSETQ. J was trimmed by 7 bases and V by 5 bases; bases with no gene match: 15. The CDR3 is CASRDTGGKAVGTQYF. The CDR3 DNA sequence: TGCGCCAGCAGGGATACAGGGGGCAAAGCGGTAGGGACCCAGTACTTC.

This clonotype was counted ten times or more. The chain uses TRBV11-2 and TRBJ2-1; TRBD1 aligns across 7 bases. The J segment lost 5 bases and the V segment lost 5 bases, leaving 6 bases of the junction unmatched. The germline gives CDR1 SGHAT, CDR2 FQNNGV. The CDR3 is 14 residues long. CDR3: CASSLGTDNNEQFF. Here the CDR3 DNA reads TGTGCCAGCAGCCTCGGGACAGACAACAATGAGCAGTTCTTC. The whole variable domain, filled in from reference TRBV11-2 and TRBJ2-1, reads EAGVAQSPRYKIIEKRQSVAFWCNPISGHATLYWYQQILGQGPKLLIQFQNNGVVDDSQLPKDRFSAERLKGVDSTLKIQPAKLEDSAVYLCASSLGTDNNEQFFGPGTRLTVL.

The V call is TRBV7-9, the J call TRBJ2-2, with TRBD1 as a possible D gene (6 bases). V was pared by 3 bases and J by 4 bases, with 15 bases between. Germline loops: CDR1 SEHNR, CDR2 FQNEAQ (reference sequence). The CDR3 covers 16 residues. CDR3 bases: TGTGCCAGCAGCTTTACCGGGACACCACCCACCGGGGAGCTGTTTTTT. This codes for CASSFTGTPPTGELFF.

Comment on this clonotype: A far more abundant clone sits one base away, making this likely a read error. The chain couples TRBV5-6 to TRBJ2-7; 7 nucleotides line up with TRBD1. Germline assignment: CDR1 SGHDT and CDR2 YYEEEE. V was pared by 4 bases and J by 4 bases, with 5 bases of the junction left unmatched. CDR3 length: 13 residues. CDR3 coding DNA: TGTGCCAGCAGCGTCGGGACAGCTTACGAGCAGTACTTC. As protein: CASSVGTAYEQYF.

This clonotype was seen many times. V is TRBV11-2 and J is TRBJ2-1; possibly TRBD2 for D (6 bases). CDR3 length: 17 residues. Trimming left V 6 bases short and J 0 bases short, with 18 bases between. Germline V gene lookup returns CDR1 SGHAT and CDR2 FQNNGV. As DNA, the CDR3 is TGTGCCAGCAGACAGACCGTTCGGGGGATCTCCTACAATGAGCAGTTCTTC. Translation: CASRQTVRGISYNEQFF.

This clonotype was detected ten times or more. V is TRBV7-3 and J is TRBJ2-7; TRBD2 agrees at 9 bases. This CDR3 comprises 15 residues. CDR1 is SGHTA, CDR2 FQGTGA, per germline. V lost 2 bases and J lost 4; bases outside the gene matches: 6. The CDR3 nucleotides read TGTGCCAGCAGCTTATGGCCTAGCGGGATGTACGAGCAGTACTTC. Translated: CASSLWPSGMYEQYF.

This clonotype was observed many times. The chain combines TRBV10-3 with TRBJ2-7; D gene unclear. The V end lost 8 bases, the J end lost 4 bases, and 15 bases lay between the germline ends. The V gene's germline CDR1 is ENHRY and CDR2 SYGVKD. CDR3 length equals 13 residues. This CDR3 is CAISERVAYEQYF. CDR3 coding DNA: TGTGCCATCTCGGAACGAGTGGCTTACGAGCAGTACTTC.

This clonotype was seen a few times. V and J are TRBV10-2 and TRBJ2-7; D possibly uses TRBD1 or TRBD2 (6 bases each). This CDR3 has 14 amino acids. Germline V gene lookup returns CDR1 WSHSY and CDR2 SAAADI. The germline V and J ends were trimmed by 3 bases and 3 bases, with 12 bases remaining between them. CDR3 in amino acids: CASSDSEGGYEQYF. For the CDR3, the DNA is TGCGCCAGCAGTGATTCGGAGGGGGGCTACGAGCAGTACTTC.